The 22 T cell receptor beta chains below all came from one sample that was sequenced in a study of shared clonotypes between healthy human individuals. This table comes from immunoSEQ multiplex PCR, and its TCRdb copy is limited to in-frame clones, with some not included. The repertoire has approximately 2.3 million clones, about 92% of them found once; the top ten carry about 0.39%. Sequencing was carried out using naive CD4+ T cells from PBMCs. The subset here: CD45RA+ positively selected. These receptors were collected from a man younger than 30 in good health. Some clones in this sample may be carry-over from other donors' samples.

V and J are TRBV7-2 and TRBJ1-1; weak D call: TRBD1 (5 bases). The V and J ends lost 3 bases and 1 base respectively, with 9 bases between them. Germline-derived CDR1 and CDR2 are SGHTA and FQGNSA. The CDR3 covers 14 residues. CDR3 nucleotides: TGTGCCAGCAGCTTCCAGGGTTGGAACACTGAAGCTTTCTTT. This sequence encodes CASSFQGWNTEAFF.

The chain uses TRBV5-1 and TRBJ1-1; no definite D call. CDR1 and CDR2 (germline): SGHRS, YFSETQ. The CDR3 spans 14 residues. Trimming cost V 1 base and J 1 base, with 8 bases left between them. The CDR3 is CASSLTTANTEAFF. CDR3 DNA sequence: TGCGCCAGCAGCTTGACTACAGCGAACACTGAAGCTTTCTTT.

The V and J genes are TRBV28 and TRBJ2-5, with 7 nucleotides matching TRBD1. J lost 5 bases, V lost 8 bases, and 11 bases had no gene match. Looked up from germline, CDR1 is MDHEN and CDR2 is SYDVKM. This CDR3 is 14 amino acids long. CDR3 residues: CASGLGGARETQYF. Here the CDR3 DNA reads TGTGCCAGCGGATTAGGGGGCGCGAGGGAGACCCAGTACTTC.

The chain carries TRBV11-2 and TRBJ1-1; D not certain. CDR3 length: 13 amino acids. Germline assignment: CDR1 SGHAT and CDR2 FQNNGV. V was cut by 10 bases and J by 0 bases, with 12 bases left in between. The CDR3 loop reads CATAPGVNTEAFF. CDR3 nucleotide sequence: TGTGCCACCGCCCCCGGAGTGAACACTGAAGCTTTCTTT.

The rearrangement uses TRBV29-1 and TRBJ2-3; 13 bases fit TRBD2. J lost 6 bases, V lost 7 bases, and 4 bases had no gene match. CDR3 size: 13 residues. From germline, CDR1 is SQVTM and CDR2 ANQGSEA. The CDR3 nucleotides read TGCAGCGAGGCACTAGCGGGAGGGGATACGCAGTATTTT. Translating gives CSEALAGGDTQYF.

This chain connects TRBV7-9 to TRBJ2-7; TRBD1 aligns across 7 bases. Trimming cost V 3 bases and J 6 bases; bases outside gene matches: 5. Germline V gene data show CDR1 as SEHNR and CDR2 as FQNEAQ (reference sequence). This CDR3 spans 13 amino acids. The CDR3 loop is CASSFNSGGEQYF. The CDR3 region has the DNA TGTGCCAGCAGCTTTAATTCAGGGGGCGAGCAGTACTTC.

With regard to this clone: The identical CDR3 is also encoded by other nucleotide sequences in the sample. The chain carries TRBV18 and TRBJ2-1; 9 bases align to TRBD2. This CDR3 is built from 15 residues. The trim removed 2 bases at V and 3 bases at J, leaving 2 bases unmatched. In germline, CDR1 is KGHSH, CDR2 LQKENI. CDR3 residues: CASSPVAGVYNEQFF. Here the CDR3 DNA reads TGTGCCAGCTCACCAGTAGCGGGAGTCTACAATGAGCAGTTCTTC.

This clone was picked up one time. In nucleotides, the CDR3 is TGTGCCAGCAGTTACTCGGAACAGGGCTACGAGCAGTACTTC. Amino acid sequence: CASSYSEQGYEQYF. V is TRBV6-6 and J is TRBJ2-7; possibly TRBD1 for D (6 bases). Germline V gives CDR1 MNHNY, CDR2 SVGAGI (reference sequence). Trimming shortened V by 0 bases and J by 3 bases, and 9 bases separated the two germline ends. The CDR3 is 14 residues long.

The V call is TRBV7-9, the J call TRBJ1-1; unclear D gene. This CDR3 spans 12 amino acids. The germline V gene encodes CDR1 SEHNR and CDR2 FQNEAQ (reference sequence). The V gene lost 2 bases and the J gene lost 7 bases, with 8 bases spanning the gap. CDR3 bases: TGTGCCAGCAGCTTACAATTTGGTGAAGCTTTCTTT. This gives the protein CASSLQFGEAFF.

The rearrangement links TRBV27 to TRBJ2-4; D could derive from TRBD1 or TRBD2 (5 bases each). Germline assignment: CDR1 MNHEY and CDR2 SMNVEV (reference sequence). Between the trimmed V and J ends, which lost 5 bases and 8 bases, there was a span of 22 bases. CDR3 length: 16 amino acids. The CDR3 is CASSPGKGRPKDIQYF. CDR3 nucleotide sequence: TGTGCCAGCAGTCCCGGGAAGGGACGGCCTAAGGACATTCAGTACTTC.

The count of this clone is one. V usage is TRBV28 and J usage is TRBJ2-7; 8 bases line up with TRBD2. CDR1 MDHEN and CDR2 SYDVKM come from the germline V gene. V lost 4 bases and J lost 2; bases outside the gene matches: 7. This CDR3 contains 15 residues. The CDR3 loop is CASSSRGSGAYEQYF. The CDR3 coding sequence is TGTGCCAGCAGTTCCCGTGGTAGCGGGGCCTACGAGCAGTACTTC. Together with reference TRBV28 and TRBJ2-7, the CDR3 gives the full variable domain: DVKVTQSSRYLVKRTGEKVFLECVQDMDHENMFWYRQDPGLGLRLIYFSYDVKMKEKGDIPEGYSVSREKKERFSLILESASTNQTSMYLCASSSRGSGAYEQYFGPGTRLTVT.

The V and J genes are TRBV6-5 and TRBJ1-2; TRBD1 is a possible D gene (6 bases). Trimming cost V 7 bases and J 4 bases, with 10 bases left between them. Germline V gives CDR1 MNHEY, CDR2 SVGAGI. There are 12 residues in the CDR3. CDR3 region: CASKQGTYGYTF. For the CDR3, the DNA is TGTGCCAGCAAACAGGGTACCTATGGCTACACCTTC.

The chain couples TRBV5-1 to TRBJ2-4; 16 bases align to TRBD2. Trimming at V came to 4 bases and at J to 7 bases, leaving 8 bases not matched to a gene. Germline V gives CDR1 SGHRS, CDR2 YFSETQ. The CDR3 extends over 17 amino acids. The CDR3 spells CASSRGLAGGPPNIQYF. The CDR3 DNA follows: TGCGCCAGCAGCCGGGGACTAGCGGGAGGGCCACCGAACATTCAGTACTTC.

The chain couples TRBV5-1 to TRBJ2-3, with 7 bases fitting TRBD2. The germline V gene encodes CDR1 SGHRS and CDR2 YFSETQ. V was clipped by 4 bases and J by 0 bases; unmatched bases: 8. The CDR3 length is 16 residues. In DNA, the CDR3 is TGCGCCAGCAGCGAACTCCTAGCGGCCAGCACAGATACGCAGTATTTT. It codes for CASSELLAASTDTQYF.

V gene TRBV25-1 combines with J gene TRBJ1-2; the match to TRBD1 covers 11 bases. Germline assignment: CDR1 MGHDK and CDR2 SYGVNS. CDR3 length: 15 residues. V trimming: 1 base; J trimming: 7 bases; junction bases outside the gene matches: 5. The CDR3 loop is CASSESRTGGVGYTF. The CDR3 DNA follows: TGTGCCAGCAGTGAATCCCGGACAGGGGGCGTTGGCTACACCTTC.

The chain is built from TRBV5-4 and TRBJ2-4, with 11 bases aligning to TRBD2. CDR1 is SGHNT and CDR2 is YYREEE in the germline V gene (reference sequence). The V gene end was trimmed by 4 bases and the J gene end by 7 bases; junction bases not matched to a gene: 4. The CDR3 contains 14 residues. CDR3 nucleotides: TGTGCCAGCAGCCGTAGCGGGGGGGGTAACATTCAGTACTTC. It is translated as CASSRSGGGNIQYF.

Concerning this clone itself: Within the sample, other DNA sequences also encode this same CDR3. The chain couples TRBV7-9 to TRBJ1-1; no clear D. V lost 1 base, J lost 2 bases, and 5 bases lay in between. The CDR3 length is 13 residues. Germline V lookup: CDR1 SEHNR, CDR2 FQNEAQ (reference sequence). The CDR3 DNA reads as TGTGCCAGCAGCTTAGTGGGTAACACTGAAGCTTTCTTT. It translates to CASSLVGNTEAFF.

The chain employs TRBV18 and TRBJ1-5; D is undetermined. The CDR3 contains 13 residues. V was shortened by 1 base and J by 3 bases, with 4 bases between the two germline ends. Germline V lookup: CDR1 KGHSH, CDR2 LQKENI. The CDR3 spells CASSPQNNQPQHF. The CDR3 coding sequence is TGTGCCAGCTCACCACAGAACAATCAGCCCCAGCATTTT.

With respect to this clone: Relative to the germline gene, one junction end is altered; a read error may explain this. V usage is TRBV7-2 and J usage is TRBJ2-7; TRBD2 is a possible D gene (7 bases). Germline V CDR1 and CDR2: SGHTA, FQGNSA. The CDR3 is made up of 13 amino acids. CDR3 sequence reads: CASSFLGAGERYF. The CDR3, as DNA: TGTGCCAGCAGCTTTCTGGGGGCGGGAGAGCGGTACTTC.

This CDR3 is CASSLGQGLGNEQFF. The CDR3 nucleotides are TGTGCCAGCAGCTTGGGACAGGGGTTGGGCAATGAGCAGTTCTTC. V and J are TRBV7-3 and TRBJ2-1; 10 bases fit TRBD1. Looked up from germline, CDR1 is SGHTA and CDR2 is FQGTGA. Losses at the gene ends were 3 bases for V and 6 bases for J; bases not matched to a gene: 5. The CDR3 extends over 15 amino acids.

The V gene is TRBV28, the J gene TRBJ2-7; 9 bases are a match to TRBD1. In germline, CDR1 is MDHEN, CDR2 SYDVKM. CDR3 length: 15 amino acids. V lost 6 bases to trimming and J lost 3 bases; unmatched junction nucleotides: 9. CDR3 sequence: CASRPGTGIFYEQYF. CDR3 nucleotide sequence: TGTGCCAGCAGACCAGGGACAGGGATTTTCTACGAGCAGTACTTC.

This clone was counted only a few times. The J gene is TRBJ2-2, the V gene TRBV5-1; maybe TRBD2 (5 bases). Germline V gene lookup returns CDR1 SGHRS and CDR2 YFSETQ. V was clipped by 5 bases and J by 3 bases, with 8 bases between them. The CDR3 extends over 13 amino acids. CDR3 amino acids: CASSMDYTGELFF. The CDR3 region has the DNA TGCGCCAGCAGTATGGACTACACCGGGGAGCTGTTTTTT.